These T cell receptor beta chains were read from a single sample in a study of blood T cell repertoires in COVID-19. Assay used: immunoSEQ multiplex PCR; TCRdb lists only in-frame clones, some missing. The table has 290,000 or so clones, 80% to 95% seen once. Specimen: PBMCs or T cells enriched from blood (not recorded which). The origin of the receptors is a woman in her twenties or thirties who had recovered from COVID-19. Each CDR3 is given with its conserved first and last residue.

j_call,cdr3_length,v_call,cdr3_aa
TRBJ2-5,18,TRBV19,CASSIGAASGKLQETQYF
TRBJ1-4,16,TRBV30,CAWNQGGYPTNEKLFF
TRBJ1-2,14,TRBV28,CASKTYSQGNGYTF
TRBJ2-1,15,TRBV10-3,CAISDSGGSVDEQFF
TRBJ2-2,13,TRBV18,CASSPSPPGELFF
TRBJ2-1,15,TRBV28,CASTVSGGPGNEQFF
TRBJ2-2,14,TRBV7-2,CASSLAGVTGELFF
TRBJ2-5,15,TRBV12-5,CASGSSGRGQETQYF
TRBJ2-5,14,TRBV30,CAWNRGMEGETQYF
TRBJ1-2,13,TRBV5-6,CASSDRGPYGYTF
TRBJ1-4,14,TRBV14,CASSQAQGHEKLFF
TRBJ2-1,14,TRBV6-1,CASSDGTAYNEQFF
TRBJ2-1,15,TRBV27,CASSLGLAGVNEQFF
TRBJ2-7,12,TRBV9,CASSGDSYEQYF
TRBJ1-6,12,TRBV6-5,CASTEGNSPLHF
TRBJ1-6,15,TRBV5-5,CASSLLRRNNSPLHF
TRBJ1-1,13,TRBV7-2,CASSLGRNTEAFF
TRBJ2-7,15,TRBV19,CASSRFREVAYEQYF
TRBJ1-3,15,TRBV2,CASTYGLHSGNTIYF
TRBJ1-6,16,TRBV9,CASSEGPGGYNSPLHF
TRBJ2-2,15,TRBV28,CASSLLGQNTGELFF
TRBJ1-1,14,TRBV6-9,CSSGTGVKKVGAFF
TRBJ2-7,15,TRBV30,CAWSSWRGPSYEQYF
TRBJ1-4,14,TRBV28,CASTSGTAREKLFF
TRBJ1-5,14,TRBV19,CASSGTGGNQPQHF
TRBJ1-2,14,TRBV5-1,CASSPPPPNYGYTF
TRBJ2-1,19,TRBV27,CASSSQLAGRSGVYNEQFF
TRBJ2-1,15,TRBV5-1,CASDKMTGRGNEQFF
TRBJ2-5,12,TRBV15,CATSSPRETQYF
TRBJ2-5,15,TRBV24-1,CATSDPTGGEETQYF
TRBJ2-1,17,TRBV2,CASSEALGLRGRNEQFF
TRBJ1-6,15,TRBV9,CASSVVDTVNSPLHF
TRBJ2-7,16,TRBV30,CAWSPRLAGGDYEQYF
TRBJ2-7,13,TRBV5-1,CASGRDNSYEQYF
TRBJ1-6,15,TRBV7-9,CASNLVGQGNSPLHF
TRBJ2-1,13,TRBV11-2,CASSFSGNFEQFF
TRBJ2-7,15,TRBV6-2/TRBV6-3,CASSYDDKSSYEQYF
TRBJ2-3,16,TRBV4-3,CASSQTGTRSTDTQYF
TRBJ1-1,11,TRBV13,CASSWRTEAFF
TRBJ2-3,17,TRBV10-3,CAISESILLAVTDTQYF
TRBJ1-6,13,TRBV12-3/TRBV12-4,CASSSRSNSPLHF
TRBJ1-1,15,TRBV6-2/TRBV6-3,CASSFDRLPNTEAFF
TRBJ2-2,15,TRBV6-2/TRBV6-3,CASSTPDRNTGELFF
TRBJ2-2,18,TRBV4-3,CASSQDETSGRYTGELFF
TRBJ1-2,16,TRBV27,CASSLVGGGVIKGYTF
TRBJ2-1,16,TRBV18,CASSPPTRFSYNEQFF
TRBJ2-2,16,TRBV5-1,CASREPGTANTGELFF